A selection of T cell receptor beta chains follows, all from one sample in a study of blood T cell repertoires in COVID-19. TCRdb's table, derived via immunoSEQ multiplex PCR, lists solely in-frame clones and lacks some. The sample holds hundreds of thousands of clones, 65% to 90% seen once. Sequences were obtained from peripheral blood. These receptors were obtained from a human donor in a cohort sampled during active COVID-19. Both conserved end residues are part of each CDR3. A D gene is named only where the DNA matches it firmly. The listing skips clone size in some rows; elsewhere it reads once, few, many or a size class.

clone_size	d_call	v_call	j_call	cdr3_nt	cdr3_aa
.	TRBD2	TRBV13	TRBJ2-7	TGTGCCAGCAGCTTTCTGACTAGCGGAACCTACGAGCAGTACTTC	CASSFLTSGTYEQYF
.	TRBD1	TRBV5-1	TRBJ1-2	TGCGCCAGCAGCCCCCGGACAGGGGACTATGGCTACACCTTC	CASSPRTGDYGYTF
.	TRBD1	TRBV3-1/TRBV3-2	TRBJ1-6	TGTGCCAGCAGCCAGCGGACAGGGTCTGGTTCACCCCTCCACTTT	CASSQRTGSGSPLHF
few	.	TRBV2	TRBJ1-2	TGTGCCAGCAGCCCACAGGGTGGCGGGTATGGCTACACCTTC	CASSPQGGGYGYTF
.	.	TRBV2	TRBJ1-5	TGTGCCAGCAGCCGAGACAGTTATAGCAATCAGCCCCAGCATTTT	CASSRDSYSNQPQHF
.	TRBD2	TRBV2	TRBJ2-1	TGTGCCAGCACACCTAGCGGGGGGACACACAATGAGCAGTTCTTC	CASTPSGGTHNEQFF
.	.	TRBV12-5	TRBJ1-3	TGTGCTAGTGGTTTGGGGTGGACAGTGCGAACTGGAAACACCATATATTTT	CASGLGWTVRTGNTIYF
.	TRBD1	TRBV18	TRBJ1-1	TGTGCCAGCTCACCACCGGGACAGGGGGCTGAAGCTTTCTTT	CASSPPGQGAEAFF
.	TRBD1	TRBV7-3	TRBJ1-2	TGTGCCAGCAGCATATCTAGACAGGGGGCAAATGTTTACACCTTC	CASSISRQGANVYTF
.	TRBD2	TRBV19	TRBJ2-7	TGTGCCAGTAGCCGGCCGGGAGGGGCCTACGAGCAGTACTTC	CASSRPGGAYEQYF
.	TRBD1	TRBV29-1	TRBJ1-2	TGCAGCGTTGTAGGACAGGGGGATGGCTACACCTTC	CSVVGQGDGYTF
.	.	TRBV11-2	TRBJ1-1	TGTGCCAGCACGAACGATAAGGACAGAGACAGCCTGAACACTGAAGCTTTCTTT	CASTNDKDRDSLNTEAFF
.	.	TRBV27	TRBJ2-2	TGTGCCAGCAGTTCAAACTCGAACACCGGGGAGCTGTTTTTT	CASSSNSNTGELFF
.	.	TRBV5-1	TRBJ1-6	TGCGCCAGCAGCCCTACTGGACAGCTGAATTCACCCCTCCACTTT	CASSPTGQLNSPLHF
.	TRBD1	TRBV27	TRBJ2-7	TGTGCCAGCAGTCCCCGGGTGGGACAGGCTCACGAGCAGTACTTC	CASSPRVGQAHEQYF
.	.	TRBV9	TRBJ1-4	TGTGCCAGCAGCGTAGGGGAGGGTAACTGGAATGAAAAACTGTTTTTT	CASSVGEGNWNEKLFF
.	.	TRBV18	TRBJ2-3	TGTGCCAGCTCACGGGAGGATACGCAGTATTTT	CASSREDTQYF
.	.	TRBV6-1	TRBJ1-4	TGTGCCAGCAGTGAAGGCGGCAGGGAGGGTGAAAAACTGTTTTTT	CASSEGGREGEKLFF
few	.	TRBV29-1	TRBJ1-2	TGCAGCGTTGCCACAGGGCAGTCAGGCTACACCTTC	CSVATGQSGYTF
.	.	TRBV30	TRBJ2-5	TGTGCCTGGAGTGTACTCGGAGGGCGAGAGACCCAGTACTTC	CAWSVLGGRETQYF
.	.	TRBV18	TRBJ1-1	TGTGCCAGCTCACCACGGGCGGGGAACACTGAAGCTTTCTTT	CASSPRAGNTEAFF
once	TRBD2	TRBV5-1	TRBJ2-7	TGCGCCAGCAGCTTGGCCTTAGCGGGGAGCTCCTACGAGCAGTACTTC	CASSLALAGSSYEQYF
.	.	TRBV12-2	TRBJ1-1	TGTGCAAGTCGCTTAGGGGCCAGGGGGAACACTGAAGCTTTCTTT	CASRLGARGNTEAFF
.	TRBD1	TRBV3-1/TRBV3-2	TRBJ1-2	TGTGCCAGCAGCCAGTCCCGGACAGGGTACACCTTC	CASSQSRTGYTF
.	.	TRBV9	TRBJ2-1	TGTGCCAGCAGCGGAGTTAGCTCCTACAATGAGCAGTTCTTC	CASSGVSSYNEQFF
.	TRBD1	TRBV27	TRBJ2-2	TGTGCCAGCAGTTCGGACAGGGGGGGCACCGGGGAGCTGTTTTTT	CASSSDRGGTGELFF
.	.	TRBV2	TRBJ1-2	TGTGCCAGCAGTCCCATAACGGGTGGCTACACCTTC	CASSPITGGYTF
.	TRBD1	TRBV5-1	TRBJ1-6	TGCGCCAGCAGCTTGGAGCAGGGGGCGGGTTCACCCCTCCACTTT	CASSLEQGAGSPLHF
.	.	TRBV3-1/TRBV3-2	TRBJ1-1	TGTGCCAGCAGCCAAGGTCTTCAGGGCGTAGGTGAAGCTTTCTTT	CASSQGLQGVGEAFF
.	.	TRBV5-1	TRBJ2-7	TGCGCCAGTAGCCGGGGGAAGAGCTCCTACGAGCAGTACTTC	CASSRGKSSYEQYF
.	.	TRBV6-4	TRBJ1-1	TGTGCCAGCAGTACCCAGTTGAACACTGAAGCTTTCTTT	CASSTQLNTEAFF
.	.	TRBV6-5	TRBJ2-7	TGTGCCAGCAGTTACTTGCCCGGGTACGAGCAGTACTTC	CASSYLPGYEQYF
.	.	TRBV24-1	TRBJ1-1	TGTGCCACCAGTGAAGCTAGGGGGACTGAAGCTTTCTTT	CATSEARGTEAFF
.	TRBD1	TRBV28	TRBJ1-5	TGTGCCAGCACTATAGGGACAGGGATGTATAGCAATCAGCCCCAGCATTTT	CASTIGTGMYSNQPQHF
.	.	TRBV6-4	TRBJ1-6	TGTGCCAGCAGTGACCGTCCGGGTTCACCCCTCCACTTT	CASSDRPGSPLHF
.	TRBD1	TRBV5-6	TRBJ2-6	TGTGCCAGCTACAACCAGGGACAGGACTCTGGGGCCAACGTCCTGACTTTC	CASYNQGQDSGANVLTF
.	TRBD1	TRBV27	TRBJ1-2	TGTGCCAGTAACCGACAGGGGAGTTCGGCCAACTATGGCTACACCTTC	CASNRQGSSANYGYTF
.	.	TRBV7-9	TRBJ1-4	TGTGCCAGCAGCTTAGGATTGGTTTCAGGGTATGGTGAAAAACTGTTTTTT	CASSLGLVSGYGEKLFF
.	.	TRBV7-8	TRBJ2-5	TGTGCCAGCAGCATTCCCGGGGGAGGAGAGACCCAGTACTTC	CASSIPGGGETQYF
.	.	TRBV12-3/TRBV12-4	TRBJ2-7	TGTGCCAGCAGTTTAGAGTATTCGGACAGCGCTCACTTC	CASSLEYSDSAHF
.	.	TRBV6-6	TRBJ1-5	TGTGCCAGCAGTAAACAGGGTCCCTATCAGCCCCAGCATTTT	CASSKQGPYQPQHF
few	.	TRBV19	TRBJ1-2	TGTGCCAGTAACCGGGGATTCTATGGCTACACCTTC	CASNRGFYGYTF
.	.	TRBV6-6	TRBJ2-3	TGTGCCAGCACCGGGGTGAGCACAGATACGCAGTATTTT	CASTGVSTDTQYF
.	TRBD1	TRBV30	TRBJ1-2	TGTGCCTGGAGTAAGACAGGGACCGGCTATGGCTACACCTTC	CAWSKTGTGYGYTF
.	TRBD2	TRBV5-6	TRBJ2-5	TGTGCCAGCAGCGCAGCGGGGGGGCGGGAGACCCAGTACTTC	CASSAAGGRETQYF
.	.	TRBV7-6	TRBJ1-2	TGTGCCAGCAGCTTAGCTGCAGGGGATGGCTACACCTTC	CASSLAAGDGYTF
.	.	TRBV30	TRBJ1-3	TGTGCCTGGAACGGGAATTCTGGAAACACCATATATTTT	CAWNGNSGNTIYF
.	.	TRBV6-5	TRBJ1-1	TGTGCCAGCAGGTTACAGGGTGAAGCTTTCTTT	CASRLQGEAFF
.	TRBD2	TRBV7-9	TRBJ2-1	TGTGCCAGCGGTATACGGGGGGGCCTGGTAAATGAGCAGTTCTTC	CASGIRGGLVNEQFF
.	.	TRBV3-1/TRBV3-2	TRBJ1-1	TGTGCCAGCAGCCAAGCCGCAGGGGATACTGAAGCTTTCTTT	CASSQAAGDTEAFF
.	.	TRBV3-1/TRBV3-2	TRBJ2-3	TGTGCCAGCAGCCAAGAATATGGACTCATTGGAACGGATACGCAGTATTTT	CASSQEYGLIGTDTQYF
.	TRBD1	TRBV5-3	TRBJ2-7	TGTGCCAGAAGCCCAGGGGGCGGCTACGAGCAGTACTTC	CARSPGGGYEQYF
.	.	TRBV18	TRBJ1-2	TGTGCCAGCTCACCTGCTGGACAGATCTATGGCTACACCTTC	CASSPAGQIYGYTF
.	TRBD2	TRBV6-5	TRBJ2-7	TGTGCCAGCAGTTACTCGGTTGTACGGGGGGACGAGCAGTACTTC	CASSYSVVRGDEQYF
.	.	TRBV4-2	TRBJ2-2	TGTGCCAGCAGCCAAGATATAGACACGAACACCGGGGAGCTGTTTTTT	CASSQDIDTNTGELFF
.	.	TRBV5-4	TRBJ1-4	TGTGCCAGCAGCTCGCGGACTGCCCTTGATGAAAAACTGTTTTTT	CASSSRTALDEKLFF